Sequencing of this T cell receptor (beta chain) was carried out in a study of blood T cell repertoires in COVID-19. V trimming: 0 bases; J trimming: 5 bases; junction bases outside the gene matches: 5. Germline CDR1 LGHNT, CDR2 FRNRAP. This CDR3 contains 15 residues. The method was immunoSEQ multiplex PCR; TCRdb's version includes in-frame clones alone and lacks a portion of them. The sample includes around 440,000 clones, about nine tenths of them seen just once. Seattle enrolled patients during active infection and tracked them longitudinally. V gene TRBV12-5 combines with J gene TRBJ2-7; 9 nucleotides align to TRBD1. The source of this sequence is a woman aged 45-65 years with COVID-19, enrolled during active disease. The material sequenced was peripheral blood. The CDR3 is CASGLVRGQGNEQYF. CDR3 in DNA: TGTGCTAGTGGTTTGGTAAGAGGACAGGGGAACGAGCAGTACTTC.